The clone carrying this T cell receptor beta chain was picked up a small number of times. Its antigen is unknown. This entry is derived from a study of T-cell memory formation after mild COVID-19. Whole-study results and caveats: Day 15 to 85 contracting clones showed balanced CD4/CD8; later expanders leaned CD4+.

It was 5'RACE with constant-segment primers that produced the TCR alpha and TCR beta cDNA libraries, which carried sample barcodes and UMIs. A single record per CDR3 protein comes from TCRdb applying MiXCR to the 5' RACE reads. The table includes approximately 260,000 distinct CDR3 sequences, around 15% detected once. With V trimmed by 4 bases and J by 2 bases, 4 bases remained unmatched. Germline CDR1 SGHNT, CDR2 YYREEE (reference sequence). This CDR3 region has 14 residues. This TCR was sampled from a man between 18 and 29 years old who had mild COVID-19 (a few samples of this study predate the infection). Cell type and time point are not known. V is TRBV5-4 and J is TRBJ2-7, with 9 bases matching TRBD2. The specimen was PBMCs or a T cell subset sorted from them (not recorded which). DNA of the CDR3: TGTGCCAGCAGCCCTAGCGGGGTGGCCTACGAGCAGTACTTC. This codes for CASSPSGVAYEQYF. The whole variable domain, filled in from reference TRBV5-4 and TRBJ2-7, reads ETGVTQSPTHLIKTRGQQVTLRCSSQSGHNTVSWYQQALGQGPQFIFQYYREEENGRGNFPPRFSGLQFPNYSSELNVNALELDDSALYLCASSPSGVAYEQYFGPGTRLTVT.